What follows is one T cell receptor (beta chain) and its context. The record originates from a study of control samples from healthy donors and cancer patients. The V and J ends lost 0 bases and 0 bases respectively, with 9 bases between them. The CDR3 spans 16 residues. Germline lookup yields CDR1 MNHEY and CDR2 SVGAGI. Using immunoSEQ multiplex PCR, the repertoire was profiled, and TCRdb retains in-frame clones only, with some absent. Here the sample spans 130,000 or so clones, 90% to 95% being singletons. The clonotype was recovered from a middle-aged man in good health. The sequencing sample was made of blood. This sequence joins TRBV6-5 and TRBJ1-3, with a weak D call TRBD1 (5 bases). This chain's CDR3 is CASSYSRQSSGNTIYF. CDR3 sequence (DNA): TGTGCCAGCAGTTACTCTAGACAGAGCTCTGGAAACACCATATATTTT.